This passage covers 9 T cell receptor beta chains from one sample sequenced in a study of T cell responses to AZD1222 COVID-19 vaccine. Libraries were prepared by immunoSEQ multiplex PCR; TCRdb keeps only in-frame clonotypes and omits some of them. Of about 93,000 clones listed, around 85% are singletons. The specimen was peripheral blood, collected on day 0 of AZD1222 vaccination. Receptors were obtained from an adult in good health.

CDR3 coding DNA: TGTGCCAGTAGTATAGGGTACCAAGAGACCCAGTACTTC. Encoded protein: CASSIGYQETQYF. The chain couples TRBV19 to TRBJ2-5; D is undetermined. Germline CDR1 is LNHDA and CDR2 is SQIVND (reference sequence). The CDR3 loop spans 13 amino acids. V lost 1 base, J lost 0 bases, and 3 bases lay in between.

This rearrangement joins TRBV19 to TRBJ2-3; D ambiguous. This CDR3 is built from 16 residues. The V gene's germline CDR1 is LNHDA and CDR2 SQIVND (reference sequence). V was cut by 3 bases and J by 2 bases, with 15 bases left in between. CDR3 residues: CASSMSWRFYTDTQYF. The CDR3 region has the DNA TGTGCCAGTAGTATGAGTTGGCGGTTTTACACAGATACGCAGTATTTT.

The chain uses TRBV30 and TRBJ2-7; unclear D gene. There are 13 residues in the CDR3. V was pared by 0 bases and J by 3 bases, with 9 bases between. CDR1 is GTSNPN, CDR2 SVGIG, per germline (reference sequence). The DNA of the CDR3 is TGTGCCTGGAGTGTGCCGCCAAACTACGAGCAGTACTTC. Protein product: CAWSVPPNYEQYF. The entire variable domain, with the rest obtained from reference TRBV30 and TRBJ2-7, is as follows: SQTIHQWPATLVQPVGSPLSLECTVEGTSNPNLYWYRQAAGRGLQLLFYSVGIGQISSEVPQNLSASRPQDRQFILSSKKLLLSDSGFYLCAWSVPPNYEQYFGPGTRLTVT.

This clone was detected only once. The chain couples TRBV7-9 to TRBJ2-7; D possibly corresponds to TRBD1 (6 bases). The CDR3 length is 14 residues. Germline CDR1 and CDR2: SEHNR and FQNEAQ (reference sequence). Trimming took off 5 bases at V and 2 bases at J, with 13 bases between the two ends. Here the CDR3 reads CASSPRDITYEQYF. As DNA, the CDR3 is TGTGCCAGCAGCCCAAGGGACATCACCTACGAGCAGTACTTC.

This sequence joins TRBV7-2 and TRBJ1-3, with D hard to call. The CDR3 has 13 amino acids. V lost 4 bases to trimming and J lost 2 bases, with 6 bases between them. Germline loops: CDR1 SGHTA, CDR2 FQGNSA. As DNA, the CDR3 is TGTGCCAGCAGCTCCTGGGCTGGAAACACCATATATTTT. This sequence encodes CASSSWAGNTIYF.

Here the CDR3 reads CASSPGARSSYEQYF. CDR3 nucleotide sequence: TGCGCCAGCAGCCCAGGGGCCAGGAGCTCCTACGAGCAGTACTTC. The V gene is TRBV4-3, the J gene TRBJ2-7; D is perhaps TRBD1 (6 bases). There are 15 residues in the CDR3. Per germline, CDR1 LGHNA and CDR2 YSLEER. The V and J ends lost 4 bases and 0 bases respectively, with 13 bases between them.

J is TRBJ2-1 and V is TRBV18; maybe TRBD1 (5 bases). The CDR3 contains 19 residues. V lost 0 bases and J 0 bases, leaving 18 bases between the germline ends. Per the germline V gene, CDR1 is KGHSH and CDR2 is LQKENI. In DNA, the CDR3 is TGTGCCAGCTCACCACCCGAGTCGCTCAGGGCAAGCTCCTACAATGAGCAGTTCTTC. Translated, it gives CASSPPESLRASSYNEQFF.

This chain links TRBV18 with TRBJ2-7; 9 positions agree with TRBD1. Trimming removed 5 bases from V and 6 bases from J; junction bases left unmatched: 11. Germline V lookup: CDR1 KGHSH, CDR2 LQKENI. This CDR3 region has 15 residues. The DNA of the CDR3 is TGTGCCAGCTCAGAACAGGGGGCCGTGGAGGCCGAGCAGTACTTC. It translates to CASSEQGAVEAEQYF.

V and J are TRBV24-1 and TRBJ1-5; unclear D gene. This CDR3 contains 13 residues. Germline V gene sequence: CDR1 KGHDR, CDR2 SFDVKD. V shed 7 bases and J shed 1 base, with 7 bases lying between them. The CDR3 loop is CATRADSNQPQHF. CDR3 nucleotide sequence: TGTGCCACCAGGGCGGACAGCAATCAGCCCCAGCATTTT.